The 16 T cell receptor beta chains below all came from one sample that was sequenced in a study of blood T cell repertoires in COVID-19. Assay: immunoSEQ multiplex PCR; the TCRdb copy retains only in-frame clones and omits some. The sample lists 300,000 to 350,000 clones, 75% to 90% seen once, with more than 5% in the top ten. The material sequenced was peripheral blood. The receptors here all came from a woman aged 45-65 years with COVID-19, enrolled during active disease.

V and J are TRBV27 and TRBJ2-3; 9 bases map to TRBD2. With 7 bases clipped from V and 2 bases from J, the junction kept 13 bases outside the gene matches. Germline loops: CDR1 MNHEY, CDR2 SMNVEV (reference sequence). This CDR3 region has 17 residues. The CDR3 DNA reads TGTGCCAGCACTACATATCGTCAGCGGGAGGCCACAGATACGCAGTATTTT. The encoded protein is CASTTYRQREATDTQYF.

The chain carries TRBV30 and TRBJ1-2; TRBD1 might be the D (6 bases). Per the germline V gene, CDR1 is GTSNPN and CDR2 is SVGIG (reference sequence). Trimming removed 2 bases from V and 5 bases from J, with 18 bases in between. The CDR3 covers 15 residues. CDR3 nucleotides: TGTGCCTGGAGTAGGTCCCCAGGGGAGAATTATGGCTACACCTTC. Its protein is CAWSRSPGENYGYTF.

This clone was observed a single time. The chain carries TRBV6-6 and TRBJ1-2; 8 bases are a match to TRBD1. Trimming removed 2 bases from V and 5 bases from J; junction bases left unmatched: 4. This CDR3 has 14 amino acids. Germline CDR1 and CDR2: MNHNY and SVGAGI (reference sequence). This chain's CDR3 is CASSYGQGMYGYTF. In DNA form, the CDR3 reads TGTGCCAGCAGTTACGGACAGGGAATGTATGGCTACACCTTC.

The gene calls are TRBV5-4 and TRBJ1-5; maybe TRBD1 (5 bases). Per the germline V gene, CDR1 is SGHNT and CDR2 is YYREEE (reference sequence). The CDR3 totals 14 residues. The V end lost 4 bases, the J end lost 4 bases, and 12 bases lay between the germline ends. CDR3 amino acids: CASSPGGENQPQHF. The CDR3 coding sequence is TGTGCCAGCAGCCCGGGGGGGGAGAATCAGCCCCAGCATTTT.

This rearrangement joins TRBV29-1 to TRBJ1-1; the D gene is possibly TRBD1 (5 bases). The length of the CDR3 is 13 residues. The germline V and J ends were trimmed by 6 bases and 4 bases, with 15 bases remaining between them. Per the germline V gene, CDR1 is SQVTM and CDR2 is ANQGSEA. CDR3 bases: TGCAGCGTCGACAAGGGGTCGGGCACTGAAGCTTTCTTT. Protein sequence: CSVDKGSGTEAFF.

The chain joins TRBV4-1 to TRBJ1-1; the match to TRBD1 covers 7 bases. The CDR3 is 13 amino acids. The trim removed 8 bases at V and 4 bases at J, leaving 7 bases unmatched. Germline values: CDR1 MGHRA, CDR2 YSYEKL. The CDR3 is CASGRQGFTEAFF. In DNA, the CDR3 is TGCGCCAGCGGTCGACAGGGCTTCACTGAAGCTTTCTTT.

This clone was seen a single time. The CDR3 is CASSKGVYGGLWCGYTF. CDR3 nucleotide sequence: TGTGCCAGCAGCAAAGGGGTTTACGGGGGTTTGTGGTGTGGCTACACCTTC. The chain joins TRBV21-1 to TRBJ1-2. TRBV21-1 is noted as a pseudogene. This CDR3 is built from 17 residues.

The V gene is TRBV19, the J gene TRBJ1-1; 8 positions match TRBD1. Germline assignment: CDR1 LNHDA and CDR2 SQIVND (reference sequence). The V segment lost 2 bases and the J segment 6 bases; nucleotides outside the gene matches: 14. The CDR3 has 17 amino acids. CDR3 protein: CASSIRAGGARISEAFF. DNA for the CDR3: TGTGCCAGTAGTATACGGGCAGGGGGCGCAAGGATTTCTGAAGCTTTCTTT.

This clone was picked up a small number of times. DNA for the CDR3: TGCGCCAGCACCCCTGGCGGGAGGGCCCGAGCGCAGTACTTC. Translated, it gives CASTPGGRARAQYF. This sequence joins TRBV10-1 and TRBJ2-7; 9 nucleotides line up with TRBD2. The length of the CDR3 is 14 residues. Trimming cost V 7 bases and J 9 bases; bases outside gene matches: 13. Germline CDR1 reads WNHNN; CDR2 reads SYGVQD (reference sequence).

The V gene is TRBV30, the J gene TRBJ1-1; D not certain. Germline CDR1 is GTSNPN and CDR2 is SVGIG (reference sequence). The CDR3 has 13 amino acids. Trimming removed 2 bases from V and 0 bases from J, with 7 bases in between. In nucleotides, the CDR3 is TGTGCCTGGAGTCCCCAGGTGAACACTGAAGCTTTCTTT. Translation: CAWSPQVNTEAFF.

This clone was recorded a few times. The chain recombines TRBV5-6 with TRBJ1-2; weak D call: TRBD1 (6 bases). This CDR3 has 14 residues. Trimming cost V 4 bases and J 4 bases, with 14 bases left between them. Germline CDR1 and CDR2: SGHDT and YYEEEE. In nucleotides, the CDR3 is TGTGCCAGCAGCACACAGGGTTGGGGCTATGGCTACACCTTC. As protein: CASSTQGWGYGYTF.

This chain joins TRBV12-5 and TRBJ2-7; tentative D call: TRBD1 (5 bases). Trimming cost V 3 bases and J 0 bases, with 9 bases left between them. The CDR3 has 14 amino acids. In germline, CDR1 is LGHNT, CDR2 FRNRAP. The CDR3: CASGFRGTSYEQYF. The CDR3 DNA reads TGTGCTAGTGGTTTTAGGGGAACCTCCTACGAGCAGTACTTC.

This clone was counted a few times. This chain uses TRBV3-1 (or the pseudogene TRBV3-2) with TRBJ2-5; D not resolved. V was cut by 0 bases and J by 7 bases, with 9 bases left in between. Germline-derived CDR1 and CDR2 are LGHDT and YNNKEL (reference sequence). The CDR3 has 13 residues. DNA of the CDR3: TGTGCCAGCAGCCAAGATGGTCGGAGGACCCAGTACTTC. Its protein is CASSQDGRRTQYF.

The chain uses TRBV14 and TRBJ2-5; 11 bases agree with TRBD2. V lost 0 bases and J lost 5; bases outside the gene matches: 5. This CDR3 has 16 residues. The germline V gene has CDR1 SGHDN and CDR2 FVKESK. CDR3 coding DNA: TGTGCCAGCAGCCAAGAACTAGCGGGAGTTTTCGAGACCCAGTACTTC. Amino acids: CASSQELAGVFETQYF.

A remark on this clone: An end of the junction differs from the germline gene, which may be a read error. The genes are TRBV11-3 and TRBJ1-1, with 8 positions matching TRBD1. The CDR3 runs 11 residues. In germline, CDR1 is SGHNT, CDR2 YENEEA. The CDR3 reads CASSLGTGIIF. The CDR3 DNA reads as TGTGCCAGCAGCTTAGGGACAGGGATTATCTTT.

The CDR3 loop is CASSRQDSYEQYF. Here the CDR3 DNA reads TGTGCCAGCAGTAGACAGGATTCCTACGAGCAGTACTTC. This chain links TRBV6-5 with TRBJ2-7, with a possible D match to TRBD1 (6 bases). The CDR3 sequence is 13 residues long. Germline V lookup: CDR1 MNHEY, CDR2 SVGAGI. Trimming took off 5 bases at V and 1 base at J, with 9 bases between the two ends.